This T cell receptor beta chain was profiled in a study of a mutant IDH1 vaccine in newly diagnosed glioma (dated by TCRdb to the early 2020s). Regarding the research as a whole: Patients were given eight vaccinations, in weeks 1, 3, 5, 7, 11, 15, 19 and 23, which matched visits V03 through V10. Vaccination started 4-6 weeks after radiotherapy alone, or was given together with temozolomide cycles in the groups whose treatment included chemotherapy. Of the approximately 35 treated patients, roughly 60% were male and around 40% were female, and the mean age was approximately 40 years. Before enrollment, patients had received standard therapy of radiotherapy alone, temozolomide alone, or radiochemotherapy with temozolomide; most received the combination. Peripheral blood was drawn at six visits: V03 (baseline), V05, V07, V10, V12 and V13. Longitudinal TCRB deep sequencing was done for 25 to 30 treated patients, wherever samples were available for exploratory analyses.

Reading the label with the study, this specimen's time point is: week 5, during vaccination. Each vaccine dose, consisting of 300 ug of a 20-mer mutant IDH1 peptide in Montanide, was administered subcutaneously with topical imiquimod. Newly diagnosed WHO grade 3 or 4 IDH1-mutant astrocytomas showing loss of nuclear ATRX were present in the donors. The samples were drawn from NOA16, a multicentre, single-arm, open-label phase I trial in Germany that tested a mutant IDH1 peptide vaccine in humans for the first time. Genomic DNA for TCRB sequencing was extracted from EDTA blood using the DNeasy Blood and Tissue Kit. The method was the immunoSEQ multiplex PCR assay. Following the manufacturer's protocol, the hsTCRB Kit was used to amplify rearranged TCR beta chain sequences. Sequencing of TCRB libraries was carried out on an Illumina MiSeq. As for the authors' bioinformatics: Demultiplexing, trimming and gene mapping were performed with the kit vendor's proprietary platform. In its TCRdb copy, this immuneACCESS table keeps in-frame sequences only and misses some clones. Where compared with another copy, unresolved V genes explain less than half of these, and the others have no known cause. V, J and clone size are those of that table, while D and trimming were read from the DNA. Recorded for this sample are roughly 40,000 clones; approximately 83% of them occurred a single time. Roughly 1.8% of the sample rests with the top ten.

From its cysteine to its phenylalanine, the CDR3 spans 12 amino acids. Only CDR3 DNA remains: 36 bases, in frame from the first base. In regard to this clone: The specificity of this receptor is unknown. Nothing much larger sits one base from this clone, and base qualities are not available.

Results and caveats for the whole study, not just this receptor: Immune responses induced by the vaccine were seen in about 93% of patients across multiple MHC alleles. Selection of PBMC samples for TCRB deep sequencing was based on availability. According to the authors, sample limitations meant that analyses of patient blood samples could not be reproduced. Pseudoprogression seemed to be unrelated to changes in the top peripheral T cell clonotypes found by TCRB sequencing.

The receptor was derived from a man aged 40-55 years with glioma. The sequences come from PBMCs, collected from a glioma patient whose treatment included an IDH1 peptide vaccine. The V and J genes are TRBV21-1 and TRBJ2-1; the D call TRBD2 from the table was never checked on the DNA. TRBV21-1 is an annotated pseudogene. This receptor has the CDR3 CASQLTGNEQFF. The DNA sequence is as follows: TGTGCCAGCCAGCTGACTGGAAATGAGCAGTTCTTC.